This is a list of T cell receptor beta chains from one sample in a study of shared clonotypes between healthy human individuals. Using immunoSEQ multiplex PCR, the repertoire was profiled, and TCRdb retains in-frame clones only, with some absent. The data show about half a million clones, over 70% seen once. Material: PBMCs. These receptor sequences come from a woman in her 40s in good health. Some clones in this sample may be carry-over from other donors' samples. CDR3s include the opening cysteine and the closing phenylalanine or tryptophan. Each record gives: D gene, J gene, CDR3 length, clone size, V gene, CDR3 protein, CDR3 DNA. A D gene is named only where the DNA matches it firmly. Expanded clones are given a class, and other clones once, few, many or no size at all.

>TRBD2|TRBJ2-7|16|few|TRBV9
CASSHGRGLARSEQYF
TGTGCCAGCAGCCACGGACGGGGACTAGCACGGTCCGAGCAGTACTTC
>-|TRBJ1-2|13|-|TRBV5-6
CASSLGQVYGYTF
TGTGCCAGCAGCTTGGGACAGGTCTATGGCTACACCTTC
>-|TRBJ1-1|13|-|TRBV5-1
CASSLRPGAEAFF
TGCGCCAGCAGCTTACGCCCCGGGGCGGAAGCTTTCTTT
>TRBD1|TRBJ2-5|14|-|TRBV15
CATSTSYRGETQYF
TGTGCCACCAGCACCTCATACAGGGGCGAGACCCAGTACTTC
>-|TRBJ2-1|15|once|TRBV14
CASSQRQFSYNEQFF
TGTGCCAGCAGCCAGAGACAGTTCTCCTACAATGAGCAGTTCTTC
>-|TRBJ1-2|13|few|TRBV28
CASSLVGGNGYTF
TGTGCCAGCAGTTTAGTGGGGGGAAATGGCTACACCTTC
>-|TRBJ2-5|17|-|TRBV9
CASSGAGASLSLKTQYF
TGTGCCAGCAGCGGGGCAGGGGCGAGTCTTTCATTGAAGACCCAGTACTTC
>-|TRBJ2-6|17|once|TRBV10-3
CAISESKSGTGANVLTF
TGTGCCATCAGTGAGTCGAAGTCGGGGACTGGGGCCAACGTCCTGACTTTC
>TRBD2|TRBJ2-1|14|many|TRBV25-1
CASVAGVSYNEQFF
TGTGCCAGCGTAGCGGGAGTGAGTTACAATGAGCAGTTCTTC
>-|TRBJ2-7|14|-|TRBV27
CASSLHRDSYEQYF
TGTGCCAGCAGTTTGCACAGGGACTCCTACGAGCAGTACTTC
>-|TRBJ2-1|13|-|TRBV27
CASSSGGGYEQFF
TGTGCCAGCAGCTCTGGAGGTGGTTATGAGCAGTTCTTC
>-|TRBJ1-1|11|few|TRBV19
CASKQGTEAFF
TGTGCCAGTAAGCAGGGCACTGAAGCTTTCTTT
>TRBD2|TRBJ2-1|16|once|TRBV7-8
CASRVGGTISYNEQFF
TGTGCCAGCAGGGTTGGCGGGACTATCTCCTACAATGAGCAGTTCTTC
>-|TRBJ1-3|15|-|TRBV7-8
CASSTGPISGNTIYF
TGTGCCAGCAGCACGGGACCGATCTCTGGAAACACCATATATTTT
>-|TRBJ1-2|13|once|TRBV27
CASSLSGLSGYTF
TGTGCCAGCAGTTTATCGGGTCTGAGTGGCTACACCTTC
>TRBD1|TRBJ2-2|15|-|TRBV10-2
CASSLTGGHTGELFF
TGCGCCAGCAGCCTAACAGGGGGCCACACCGGGGAGCTGTTTTTT
>-|TRBJ1-1|13|-|TRBV7-3
CASSSIQGSEAFF
TGTGCCAGCAGCTCAATACAGGGTTCTGAAGCTTTCTTT
>-|TRBJ2-2|13|-|TRBV7-2
CASSPRSTGELFF
TGTGCCAGCAGCCCAAGGTCCACCGGGGAGCTGTTTTTT
>TRBD2|TRBJ2-7|17|-|TRBV28
CASSGTSGRPGSYEQYF
TGTGCCAGCAGCGGGACTAGCGGGAGGCCGGGCTCCTACGAGCAGTACTTC
>-|TRBJ2-2|15|few|TRBV7-7
CASSLNRDTTGELFF
TGTGCCAGCAGCTTGAACCGGGACACTACCGGGGAGCTGTTTTTT
>-|TRBJ1-1|15|-|TRBV29-1
CSVEGLVGVGTEAFF
TGCAGCGTCGAGGGGTTGGTAGGGGTTGGGACTGAAGCTTTCTTT
>TRBD2|TRBJ2-1|17|many|TRBV5-4
CASSFPPGRGGHNEQFF
TGTGCCAGCAGCTTCCCCCCGGGGAGGGGAGGACACAATGAGCAGTTCTTC
>-|TRBJ2-1|13|-|TRBV5-1
CASSQDSLDEQFF
TGCGCCAGCAGCCAAGACAGTCTCGATGAGCAGTTCTTC
>-|TRBJ2-1|14|few|TRBV11-2
CASSDGTLYNEQFF
TGTGCCAGCAGCGACGGGACTTTATACAATGAGCAGTTCTTC
>-|TRBJ2-5|13|few|TRBV19
CASSPTVQETQYF
TGTGCCAGCAGCCCCACGGTCCAAGAGACCCAGTACTTC
>-|TRBJ1-5|13|-|TRBV19
CASSKTYNQPQHF
TGTGCCAGTAGTAAGACGTACAATCAGCCCCAGCATTTT
>-|TRBJ2-5|14|-|TRBV6-1
CASSEVGRQETQYF
TGTGCCAGCAGTGAAGTAGGGCGGCAAGAGACCCAGTACTTC
>-|TRBJ1-2|16|-|TRBV27
CASSPGVGGGNYGYTF
TGTGCCAGCAGTCCCGGGGTTGGAGGGGGGAACTATGGCTACACCTTC
>-|TRBJ2-7|13|once|TRBV7-2
CASSLDWSYEQYF
TGTGCCAGCAGCTTAGACTGGTCCTACGAGCAGTACTTC
>-|TRBJ2-1|13|-|TRBV7-3
CASSQVSGYEQFF
TGTGCCAGCAGCCAAGTAAGCGGCTATGAGCAGTTCTTC
>-|TRBJ1-2|15|-|TRBV5-6
CASSFGTKNHYGYTF
TGTGCCAGCAGCTTCGGGACAAAAAACCACTATGGCTACACCTTC
>TRBD2|TRBJ2-3|14|-|TRBV10-3
CAIAGDSSTDTQYF
TGTGCCATCGCGGGGGACTCTAGCACAGATACGCAGTATTTT
>TRBD2|TRBJ2-6|18|-|TRBV27
CASRRAGGPANGANVLTF
TGTGCCAGCAGGAGAGCGGGAGGGCCCGCGAACGGGGCCAACGTCCTGACTTTC
>-|TRBJ2-7|13|-|TRBV11-2
CASSLDRVDEQYF
TGTGCCAGCAGCTTAGACAGAGTCGACGAGCAGTACTTC
>TRBD1|TRBJ1-2|13|once|TRBV19
CASITTGDDGYTF
TGTGCCAGTATTACGACAGGGGACGACGGCTACACCTTC
>-|TRBJ2-2|14|-|TRBV5-4
CASSQDTPSGELFF
TGTGCCAGCAGCCAAGATACCCCCAGCGGGGAGCTGTTTTTT